The sequence of this TCR beta chain was determined in a study of a mutant IDH1 vaccine in newly diagnosed glioma. Study information: Vaccination was launched 4-6 weeks after radiotherapy alone, or with temozolomide cycles. Receipt of radiotherapy, temozolomide, or both preceded the study, and most received both.

Some clones are missing from TCRdb's copy, which holds only in-frame ones; the method was immunoSEQ multiplex PCR. Counted here are tens of thousands of clones, 75% to 95% occurring once; the ten biggest clones make up 5.1%. The germline gives CDR1 SNHLY, CDR2 FYNNEI. Trimming removed 3 bases from V and 5 bases from J; junction bases left unmatched: 8. There are 15 residues in the CDR3. Time point of the sample: week 47, end of study. The content of each vaccine dose was 300 ug of mutant IDH1 20-mer peptide, and topical imiquimod accompanied it. Donors had new WHO grade 3 or 4 IDH1-mutant, ATRX-lost astrocytomas. Notes on this clone: Antigen unknown.

V gene TRBV2 combines with J gene TRBJ1-1, with 8 positions matching TRBD1. The sample was PBMCs, taken from a glioma patient whose treatment included an IDH1 peptide vaccine. The clonotype comes from a middle-aged woman with glioma. This CDR3 is CASSERGQGETEAFF. The CDR3 DNA sequence: TGTGCCAGCAGTGAGAGAGGACAGGGAGAGACTGAAGCTTTCTTT.